This T cell receptor (beta chain) was recovered during a study of T cell responses to AZD1222 COVID-19 vaccine. Study outcomes and limitations: Donors were chiefly white British, with a greater number of females, and clonal diversity was perhaps underestimated. Every sample of the repertoires postdated the peak T cell response.

A few counts support this clone. Its antigen remains unknown. CDR3 length equals 15 residues. The germline V gene has CDR1 SGHVS and CDR2 FNYEAQ. V dropped 0 bases and J dropped 8 bases, with 11 bases sitting between them. Produced via immunoSEQ multiplex PCR; TCRdb's table is partial and in-frame only. The sample has about 130,000 clones; 80% to 90% are singletons. This specimen was peripheral blood, taken on day 0 of MenACWY control vaccination. The rearrangement uses TRBV7-6 and TRBJ1-6, with D unresolved. The sequence came from an adult in good health. Here the CDR3 reads CASSLAPRPDSPLHF. The CDR3 DNA reads as TGTGCCAGCAGCTTAGCCCCACGGCCCGATTCACCCCTCCACTTT.